Below are 3 T cell receptor beta chains sequenced from a single sample in a study of blood T cell repertoires in COVID-19. The assay was immunoSEQ multiplex PCR, and TCRdb's table has in-frame clones only and misses some. The sample contains some 58,000 clones, 70% to 90% of which appear only once. Input material: peripheral blood. The receptor set was obtained from a man aged 55 to 69 with COVID-19, enrolled during active disease.

This clone is a singleton in its sample. The chain couples TRBV3-1 (or the pseudogene TRBV3-2) to TRBJ2-2; TRBD2 agrees at 11 bases. V dropped 4 bases and J dropped 5; count of bases not matched to a gene: 12. CDR1 and CDR2 from the germline V gene are LGHDT and YNNKEL (reference sequence). The CDR3 consists of 18 residues. CDR3 sequence (DNA): TGTGCCAGCAGCCTAACGACCAGACTAGCGGGACGGACCGGGGAGCTGTTTTTT. This encodes CASSLTTRLAGRTGELFF.

This chain connects TRBV7-9 to TRBJ1-2; D not certain. V dropped 2 bases and J dropped 6 bases, with 16 bases sitting between them. This CDR3 contains 15 residues. Germline V gene lookup returns CDR1 SEHNR and CDR2 FQNEAQ (reference sequence). CDR3 amino acids: CASSLSRGSWDGYTF. The CDR3 coding sequence is TGTGCCAGCAGCTTAAGTCGGGGTTCGTGGGATGGCTACACCTTC.

The chain employs TRBV6-5 and TRBJ1-1; D not certain. The CDR3 length is 16 residues. Germline values: CDR1 MNHEY, CDR2 SVGAGI. V gave up 2 bases and J gave up 1 base, with 14 bases separating them. The CDR3 DNA sequence: TGTGCCAGCAGTTACATCCGCGGCAGACCGAACACTGAAGCTTTCTTT. Its translation: CASSYIRGRPNTEAFF.